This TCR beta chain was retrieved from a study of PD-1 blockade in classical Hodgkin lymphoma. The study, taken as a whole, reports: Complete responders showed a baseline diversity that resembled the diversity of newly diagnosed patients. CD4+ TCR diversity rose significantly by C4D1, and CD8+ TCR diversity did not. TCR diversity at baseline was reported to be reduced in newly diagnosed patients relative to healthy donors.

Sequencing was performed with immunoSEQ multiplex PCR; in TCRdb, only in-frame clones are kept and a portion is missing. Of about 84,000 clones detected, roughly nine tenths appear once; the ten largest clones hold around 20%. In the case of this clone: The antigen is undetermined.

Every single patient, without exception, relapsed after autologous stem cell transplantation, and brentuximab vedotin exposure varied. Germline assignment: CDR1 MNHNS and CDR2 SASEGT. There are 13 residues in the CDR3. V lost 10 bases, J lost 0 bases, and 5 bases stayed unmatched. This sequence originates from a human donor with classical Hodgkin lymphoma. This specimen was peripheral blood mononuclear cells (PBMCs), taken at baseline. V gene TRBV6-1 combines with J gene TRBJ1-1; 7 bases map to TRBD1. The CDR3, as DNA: TGTGCCACATACCAGGGGGTGAACACTGAAGCTTTCTTT. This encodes CATYQGVNTEAFF.